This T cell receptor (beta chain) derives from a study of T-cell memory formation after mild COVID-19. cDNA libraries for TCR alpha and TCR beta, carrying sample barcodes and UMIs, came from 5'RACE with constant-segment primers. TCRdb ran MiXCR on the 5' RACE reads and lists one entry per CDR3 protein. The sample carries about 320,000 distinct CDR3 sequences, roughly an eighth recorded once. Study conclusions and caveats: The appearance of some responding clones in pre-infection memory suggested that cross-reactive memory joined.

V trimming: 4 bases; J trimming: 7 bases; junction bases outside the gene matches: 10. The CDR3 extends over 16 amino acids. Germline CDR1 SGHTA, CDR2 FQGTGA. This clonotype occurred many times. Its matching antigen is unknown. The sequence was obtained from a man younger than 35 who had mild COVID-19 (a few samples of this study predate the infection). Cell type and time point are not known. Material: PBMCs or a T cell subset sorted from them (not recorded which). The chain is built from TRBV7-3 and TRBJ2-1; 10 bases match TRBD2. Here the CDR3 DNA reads TGTGCCAGCAGCTCTCGACTAGCGGGTGCCGTGAATGAGCAGTTCTTC. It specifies CASSSRLAGAVNEQFF.